What follows describes a single TCR beta chain. This sample was taken from a study of control samples from healthy donors and cancer patients. CDR3 length: 14 amino acids. Germline V gene data show CDR1 as LNHDA and CDR2 as SQIVND (reference sequence). Losses at the gene ends were 5 bases for V and 6 bases for J; bases not matched to a gene: 6. Repertoires were generated with immunoSEQ multiplex PCR, while TCRdb's copy carries only in-frame clones and drops some. The profile shows 140,000 to 150,000 clones, 93% of them singletons. Sequenced input: blood. This chain links TRBV19 with TRBJ1-5, with 8 bases identical to TRBD1. This clonotype was sampled from a man in his late teens or twenties in good health. In DNA form, the CDR3 reads TGTGCCAGTAGTTTCGGACAGGGCAGTCAGCCCCAGCATTTT. Amino acid sequence: CASSFGQGSQPQHF.